Following are 3 T cell receptor beta chains from one sample sequenced in a study of shared clonotypes between healthy human individuals. The repertoire was sequenced with immunoSEQ multiplex PCR; TCRdb's copy has only in-frame clones and lacks some. The sample has 2.5 million or so clones, 90% to 95% seen once. Sequencing input: naive CD4+ T cells sorted from blood. The subset here: CD45RA+ positively selected. These receptors were obtained from a man between 18 and 35 years old in good health.

The rearrangement uses TRBV30 and TRBJ1-5; the D is unclear. Germline V lookup: CDR1 GTSNPN, CDR2 SVGIG (reference sequence). V was trimmed by 3 bases and J by 4 bases, leaving 10 bases between them. The CDR3 is 13 amino acids. The CDR3 DNA reads as TGTGCCTGGAGAGAGCAGCGAAATCAGCCCCAGCATTTT. Protein sequence: CAWREQRNQPQHF. The entire variable domain, with the rest obtained from reference TRBV30 and TRBJ1-5, is as follows: SQTIHQWPATLVQPVGSPLSLECTVEGTSNPNLYWYRQAAGRGLQLLFYSVGIGQISSEVPQNLSASRPQDRQFILSSKKLLLSDSGFYLCAWREQRNQPQHFGDGTRLSIL.

This chain joins TRBV5-4 and TRBJ2-7; D uncertain. V lost 0 bases and J 2 bases, leaving 15 bases between the germline ends. CDR3 length: 16 residues. CDR1 is SGHNT, CDR2 YYREEE, per germline (reference sequence). The chain's CDR3 is CASSLVKGQRPYEQYF. The CDR3 nucleotides read TGTGCCAGCAGCTTGGTCAAGGGCCAAAGGCCCTACGAGCAGTACTTC.

To note about this clone: Other DNA sequences in the sample encode the same CDR3. The chain recombines TRBV10-3 with TRBJ1-2; perhaps TRBD1 as D (5 bases). This CDR3 is 13 amino acids long. CDR1 and CDR2 (germline): ENHRY, SYGVKD. The V and J ends lost 2 bases and 5 bases respectively, with 9 bases between them. CDR3 region: CAISETGLYGYTF. CDR3 DNA: TGTGCCATCAGTGAGACAGGCCTTTATGGCTACACCTTC.